The T cell receptor (beta chain) under discussion was sequenced for a study of breast tumors, draining lymph nodes, adjacent tissues. Study-wide results and limits: Most tumor T cells seemingly derive from lymph node, then expand in tumor. Data only fit, rather than demonstrated, lymph node origin of most tumor T cells. Tumor TCR diversity was below lymph nodes but above nontumor tissue. Tumor and nontumor repertoires were significantly more similar in luminal-like than in basal-like breast cancer.

CDR3 length equals 14 residues. The germline CDR1 and CDR2 sequences are MNHEY and SVGAGI. About this clonotype: The antigen remains undetermined. One junction end disagrees with the germline gene, perhaps due to a read error.

In TCRdb, the multiplex PCR reads were re-called with MiXCR into one record per CDR3 protein. The repertoire holds over 200,000 distinct CDR3 sequences, with 32% as singletons. Samples came from axillary lymph nodes draining the breast cancer. Sequencing was done on a sample of axillary lymph node tissue. The V call is TRBV6-5, the J call TRBJ2-5, with a weak D call TRBD1 (5 bases). This TCR came from a female donor with breast cancer. Some clones in this sample may be carry-over from other donors' samples. CDR3 sequence reads: CASSHSRGLETQYF. The CDR3 DNA follows: TGTGCCAGCAGTCACTCTAGGGGCTTGGAGACCCAGTACTTC.